The 24 T cell receptor beta chains reported below all come from one sample, sequenced in a study of blood T cell repertoires in COVID-19. Assay used: immunoSEQ multiplex PCR; TCRdb lists only in-frame clones, some missing. The table includes 100,000 or so clones, approximately 86% detected once. What was sequenced was PBMCs or T cells enriched from blood (not recorded which). These receptor sequences come from a woman aged 45-65 years who had recovered from COVID-19.

V usage is TRBV15 and J usage is TRBJ2-1; TRBD2 matches at 8 bases. This CDR3 is built from 15 residues. V lost 6 bases and J lost 7; bases outside the gene matches: 11. Germline V gene lookup returns CDR1 LNHNV and CDR2 YYDKDF (reference sequence). CDR3 region: CATREAGGLGNEQFF. The CDR3 nucleotides read TGTGCCACCAGGGAGGCGGGGGGCCTAGGAAATGAGCAGTTCTTC.

The genes are TRBV28 and TRBJ2-7; 7 bases map to TRBD1. The CDR3 loop spans 14 amino acids. The germline CDR1 and CDR2 sequences are MDHEN and SYDVKM. Trimming removed 5 bases from V and 3 bases from J; junction bases left unmatched: 7. CDR3 sequence reads: CASSETGSDYEQYF. The CDR3 DNA reads TGTGCCAGCAGTGAGACAGGGTCGGACTACGAGCAGTACTTC.

This clone showed up just a few times. Additional DNA sequences in this sample encode the identical CDR3. This chain uses TRBV3-1 (or the pseudogene TRBV3-2) with TRBJ2-7, with 9 bases lining up with TRBD1. The V and J ends lost 2 bases and 3 bases, in that order; junction bases with no gene match: 2. Germline V gene data show CDR1 as LGHDT and CDR2 as YNNKEL (reference sequence). The CDR3 contains 14 residues. CDR3 loop: CASSQWDRDYEQYF. The CDR3 bases are TGTGCCAGCAGCCAATGGGACAGGGACTACGAGCAGTACTTC.

Concerning this clone: This may stem from a read error, because a much larger clone lies one nucleotide away. The rearrangement joins TRBV28 to TRBJ1-1; D is perhaps TRBD1 (6 bases). The CDR3 loop spans 13 amino acids. The germline gives CDR1 MDHEN, CDR2 SYDVKM. With 7 bases removed from V and 1 base from J, the gap between germline ends came to 10 bases. CDR3 DNA: TGTGCCAGCAACCCGGGACAGAACACTGAAGCTTTCTTT. It translates to CASNPGQNTEAFF.

V and J are TRBV30 and TRBJ2-7, with 12 nucleotides matching TRBD2. V lost 2 bases and J lost 6; bases outside the gene matches: 11. From germline, CDR1 is GTSNPN and CDR2 SVGIG (reference sequence). This CDR3 contains 16 residues. DNA of the CDR3: TGTGCCTGGAGTAGGGGCACCGGGACTAGCGGGCCCGAGCAGTACTTC. Translated, it gives CAWSRGTGTSGPEQYF.

CDR3 residues: CASSQIRWYEQYF. CDR3 DNA: TGTGCCAGCAGTCAAATACGGTGGTACGAGCAGTACTTC. The chain employs TRBV28 and TRBJ2-7; no clear D gene. Germline CDR1 is MDHEN and CDR2 is SYDVKM. V dropped 5 bases and J dropped 4 bases, with 12 bases sitting between them. The CDR3 loop spans 13 amino acids.

This chain connects TRBV7-9 to TRBJ2-1; TRBD2 agrees at 10 bases. After removal of 3 bases from V and 6 bases from J, the junction contained 11 bases not matched to a gene. The CDR3 runs to 17 residues. Germline V gene sequence: CDR1 SEHNR, CDR2 FQNEAQ (reference sequence). CDR3 region: CASSFFLGSGRANEQFF. The CDR3, as DNA: TGTGCCAGCAGCTTTTTTCTGGGGAGCGGGAGGGCCAATGAGCAGTTCTTC.

Comment on this clone: One base away lies a much larger clone, so this may be a sequencing read error. The chain uses TRBV6-4 and TRBJ2-7, with D possibly matching TRBD2 (7 bases). The CDR3 covers 15 residues. CDR1 MRHNA and CDR2 SNTAGT come from the germline V gene. V lost 4 bases to trimming and J lost 0 bases, with 13 bases between them. CDR3 residues: CASSAEGGGSYEQYF. CDR3 DNA sequence: TGTGCCAGCAGTGCGGAGGGGGGGGGCTCCTACGAGCAGTACTTC.

This chain uses TRBV9 with TRBJ2-2, with TRBD1 matching over 9 bases. The CDR3 is made up of 16 amino acids. Germline CDR1 SGDLS, CDR2 YYNGEE. After removal of 3 bases from V and 0 bases from J, the junction contained 3 bases not matched to a gene. CDR3 sequence (DNA): TGTGCCAGCAGCGGACAGGGGGGGTCGAACACCGGGGAGCTGTTTTTT. It encodes CASSGQGGSNTGELFF.

The chain couples TRBV19 to TRBJ2-7; 7 bases align to TRBD2. Germline assignment: CDR1 LNHDA and CDR2 SQIVND (reference sequence). This CDR3 has 14 amino acids. Trimming removed 4 bases from V and 2 bases from J; junction bases left unmatched: 5. CDR3 protein: CASSRGGTAYEQYF. DNA of the CDR3: TGTGCCAGTAGTAGGGGGGGGACGGCCTACGAGCAGTACTTC.

This clone was observed a few times. The J gene is TRBJ2-1, the V gene TRBV6-1, with TRBD2 matching 9 bases. This CDR3 has 15 amino acids. Trimming removed 1 base from V and 6 bases from J; junction bases left unmatched: 4. Germline loops: CDR1 MNHNS, CDR2 SASEGT. The CDR3 loop is CASSEGASGANEQFF. The CDR3 region has the DNA TGTGCCAGCAGTGAAGGTGCTAGCGGGGCCAATGAGCAGTTCTTC.

The rearrangement uses TRBV5-1 and TRBJ2-1; 7 bases are shared with TRBD2. Germline V gene data show CDR1 as SGHRS and CDR2 as YFSETQ. The V segment lost 5 bases and the J segment 6 bases; nucleotides outside the gene matches: 8. The CDR3 runs 14 residues. CDR3 DNA sequence: TGCGCCAGCAGTAGCACTAGCGTGCTCAATGAGCAGTTCTTC. Residues: CASSSTSVLNEQFF.

This chain joins TRBV27 and TRBJ1-5; D may be TRBD1 (6 bases). Trimming took 6 bases from V and 7 from J, leaving 16 bases between them. The CDR3 is 14 amino acids. Germline V gene data show CDR1 as MNHEY and CDR2 as SMNVEV (reference sequence). For the CDR3, the DNA is TGTGCCAGCAGCCAGGGGTTCACGGGCCAGCCCCAGCATTTT. Amino acid sequence: CASSQGFTGQPQHF.

This clone was seen only once. The chain has TRBV11-2 and TRBJ1-1; TRBD1 matches at 8 bases. CDR1 and CDR2 from the germline V gene are SGHAT and FQNNGV. The J segment lost 10 bases and the V segment lost 1 base, leaving 8 bases of the junction unmatched. The length of the CDR3 is 14 residues. The CDR3 DNA reads as TGTGCCAGCAGCTTAGGACAGGGGTACGGGGGAGCTTTCTTT. Its translation is CASSLGQGYGGAFF.

J is TRBJ2-5 and V is TRBV28; 11 positions agree with TRBD2. Germline CDR1 MDHEN, CDR2 SYDVKM. The CDR3 covers 17 residues. V shed 5 bases and J 5 bases; nucleotides not matched to a gene: 13. The CDR3 coding sequence is TGTGCCAGCAGTCGGACTAGCGGGCTTCTCAGGCGGGAGACCCAGTACTTC. This sequence encodes CASSRTSGLLRRETQYF. Based on the CDR3 plus reference TRBV28 and TRBJ2-5, the full variable domain is DVKVTQSSRYLVKRTGEKVFLECVQDMDHENMFWYRQDPGLGLRLIYFSYDVKMKEKGDIPEGYSVSREKKERFSLILESASTNQTSMYLCASSRTSGLLRRETQYFGPGTRLLVL.

The V gene is TRBV18, the J gene TRBJ2-7, with 8 bases matching TRBD1. This CDR3 comprises 14 residues. The trim removed 2 bases at V and 5 bases at J, leaving 5 bases unmatched. CDR1 is KGHSH and CDR2 is LQKENI in the germline V gene. CDR3 sequence reads: CASSPGQGIDEQYF. CDR3 nucleotide sequence: TGTGCCAGCTCACCAGGACAGGGTATCGACGAGCAGTACTTC.

The chain joins TRBV5-1 to TRBJ2-3; maybe TRBD2 (6 bases). In germline, CDR1 is SGHRS, CDR2 YFSETQ. Trimming removed 3 bases from V and 3 bases from J, with 11 bases in between. This CDR3 spans 14 amino acids. CDR3: CASSWGGITDTQYF. CDR3 sequence (DNA): TGCGCCAGCAGCTGGGGCGGGATTACAGATACGCAGTATTTT.

The chain carries TRBV28 and TRBJ1-2; D call uncertain. V lost 2 bases to trimming and J lost 6 bases, with 7 bases between them. This CDR3 comprises 12 residues. The V gene's germline CDR1 is MDHEN and CDR2 SYDVKM. The DNA of the CDR3 is TGTGCCAGCAGTTTACCCGTTAATGGCTACACCTTC. This gives the protein CASSLPVNGYTF.

The J gene is TRBJ1-5, the V gene TRBV6-5; 7 bases match TRBD1. V trimming: 6 bases; J trimming: 3 bases; junction bases outside the gene matches: 2. From germline, CDR1 is MNHEY and CDR2 SVGAGI. The CDR3 sequence is 13 residues long. CDR3 sequence: CASRGQDNQPQHF. In DNA form, the CDR3 reads TGTGCCAGCAGAGGACAGGACAATCAGCCCCAGCATTTT.

This rearrangement joins TRBV6-5 to TRBJ2-5, with 8 bases fitting TRBD1. J lost 4 bases, V lost 2 bases, and 9 bases had no gene match. Germline V lookup: CDR1 MNHEY, CDR2 SVGAGI. The CDR3 sequence is 16 residues long. The DNA for the CDR3 is TGTGCCAGCAGTTACGCCTTCGGACAGGGCCCAGAGACCCAGTACTTC. It encodes CASSYAFGQGPETQYF.

The chain employs TRBV10-1 and TRBJ1-2; 10 bases agree with TRBD1. This CDR3 region has 16 residues. Germline CDR1 reads WNHNN; CDR2 reads SYGVQD (reference sequence). V was pared by 10 bases and J by 5 bases, with 16 bases of the junction left unmatched. CDR3 residues: CAIKATAGQGFYGYTF. The CDR3, as DNA: TGCGCCATTAAAGCCACCGCGGGACAGGGGTTTTATGGCTACACCTTC.

The J gene is TRBJ2-6, the V gene TRBV24-1; TRBD2 matches at 14 bases. The CDR3 spans 20 residues. Germline trimming cut 7 bases from V and 0 bases from J; bases unmatched to any gene: 10. Germline CDR1 is KGHDR and CDR2 is SFDVKD. The CDR3 nucleotides are TGTGCCACCAGCCCCTCACCGGGACTAGCGGGGGACTCTGGGGCCAACGTCCTGACTTTC. It encodes CATSPSPGLAGDSGANVLTF.

V usage is TRBV5-1 and J usage is TRBJ2-7, with 8 bases fitting TRBD1. The CDR3 totals 14 residues. Germline V gene data show CDR1 as SGHRS and CDR2 as YFSETQ. Unmatched junction bases numbered 10, after V lost 4 bases and J lost 7 bases. CDR3 protein: CASSDRTGKGEQYF. CDR3 bases: TGCGCCAGCAGCGATAGGACAGGGAAAGGTGAGCAGTACTTC.

The gene calls are TRBV27 and TRBJ2-3; 7 bases map to TRBD2. After removal of 4 bases from V and 8 bases from J, the junction contained 15 bases not matched to a gene. CDR3 size: 16 residues. The V gene's germline CDR1 is MNHEY and CDR2 SMNVEV (reference sequence). CDR3 sequence: CASSSAREPARVTQYF. CDR3 bases: TGTGCCAGCAGTTCGGCGCGGGAGCCTGCCAGGGTTACGCAGTATTTT.